Listed below are T cell receptor beta chains from one sample, sequenced in a study of radiation and T cells in renal cell carcinoma. Produced via immunoSEQ multiplex PCR; TCRdb's table is partial and in-frame only. The top ten clones hold approximately 8% of a sample with some 95,000 clones, approximately 86% of them seen once. Sequencing used blood, obtained from a patient whose treatment included radiotherapy and nephrectomy. These receptors all come from a man in his fifties with renal cell carcinoma. Both conserved end residues are part of each CDR3. The D gene is left open where the match is weak. Clone size, where shown, is once, few, many, or a class for clones that have expanded.

few | TRBJ2-7 | TRBV19 | 14 | TRBD2 | TGTGCCAGTACCCCGACTAGCGGACTATACGAGCAGTACTTC | CASTPTSGLYEQYF
few | TRBJ2-7 | TRBV28 | 16 | - | TGTGCCAGCAGTCCGACCGCGGGGACATGGGGCTACGAGCAGTACTTC | CASSPTAGTWGYEQYF
- | TRBJ1-6 | TRBV2 | 12 | - | TGTGCCAGCAGGGTTAGTAGTTCACCCCTCCACTTT | CASRVSSSPLHF
- | TRBJ2-3 | TRBV10-3 | 13 | - | TGTGCCATCACGTCTACTGAGGGGGATACGCAGTATTTT | CAITSTEGDTQYF
once | TRBJ2-5 | TRBV5-1 | 17 | - | TGCGCCAGCAGCTTGGGACCGGGGGGCCCTTACCAAGAGACCCAGTACTTC | CASSLGPGGPYQETQYF
once | TRBJ2-5 | TRBV7-9 | 15 | - | TGTGCCAGCAGCCCCCAGTCGGCAGTCCAAGAGACCCAGTACTTC | CASSPQSAVQETQYF
- | TRBJ2-6 | TRBV25-1 | 18 | - | TGTGCCAGCAGTGTTGCGGAAACTGGACAAAGTCGGGCCAACGTCCTGACTTTC | CASSVAETGQSRANVLTF
- | TRBJ1-2 | TRBV4-2 | 16 | TRBD1 | TGTGCCAGCAGCCAAGCCTGGACAGGGGCTAACTATGGCTACACCTTC | CASSQAWTGANYGYTF
- | TRBJ1-1 | TRBV2 | 14 | TRBD1 | TGTGCCAGCCGGGACAGGGGTATGAACACTGAAGCTTTCTTT | CASRDRGMNTEAFF
- | TRBJ2-5 | TRBV5-1 | 16 | - | TGCGCCAGCAGCTTGGGGTCGATGGGCTATCAAGAGACCCAGTACTTC | CASSLGSMGYQETQYF